The rows below give T cell receptor beta chains drawn from one sample of a study of cytomegalovirus exposure and HLA in healthy donors. Data came from immunoSEQ multiplex PCR; TCRdb stores just in-frame clones and leaves some out. The profile shows approximately 80,000 clones, around 68% of them singletons. The specimen sequenced was PBMCs. The receptor source for this set is a man younger than 40 in good health and CMV-seropositive. Both conserved end residues are part of each CDR3. A D gene is named only where the DNA matches it firmly. Some rows mark clone size as missing; the rest say once, few, many or name a class of expanded clone.

V gene,D gene,J gene,clone size,CDR3 DNA,CDR3 protein
TRBV4-2,TRBD2,TRBJ2-7,-,TGTGCCAGCAGCCCCGGAAGCGGGGTCTCCTACGAGCAGTACTTC,CASSPGSGVSYEQYF
TRBV7-2,TRBD2,TRBJ2-7,-,TGTGCCAGCAGCTTAGCGGGAGGGACCTACGAGCAGTACTTC,CASSLAGGTYEQYF
TRBV10-3,-,TRBJ2-5,-,TGTGCCATCGGGTCCGTCACGGTTTCGGGGGAGACCCAGTACTTC,CAIGSVTVSGETQYF
TRBV9,-,TRBJ1-1,-,TGTGCCAGCAGCGTAGGGCAGGGGCACACTGAAGCTTTCTTT,CASSVGQGHTEAFF
TRBV7-9,TRBD2,TRBJ2-3,-,TGTGCCAGCTCCTCATCTAGCGGGAGTCGGAATACGCAGTATTTT,CASSSSSGSRNTQYF
TRBV19,-,TRBJ1-5,-,TGTGCCAGTAGTGTGTTAATAAGCCAGCCCCAGCATTTT,CASSVLISQPQHF
TRBV10-2,-,TRBJ2-7,-,TGCGCCAGCATCAATGGACAAGCCTACGAGCAGTACTTC,CASINGQAYEQYF
TRBV5-6,TRBD1,TRBJ1-2,-,TGTGCCAGCAGCCTACCGGGACAGGTCTATGGCTACACCTTC,CASSLPGQVYGYTF
TRBV7-2,TRBD1,TRBJ2-7,few,TGTGCCAGCACCCCTCTCGGGACAGGGTCGGGCGAGCAGTACTTC,CASTPLGTGSGEQYF
TRBV9,-,TRBJ1-1,-,TGTGCCAGCAGCCCCAAGATATCAGGGAGGACTGAAGCTTTCTTT,CASSPKISGRTEAFF
TRBV5-4,TRBD2,TRBJ2-5,-,TGTGCCAGCAGCGATCCGGGACTAGCGGGAATGGAGACCCAGTACTTC,CASSDPGLAGMETQYF
TRBV2,TRBD2,TRBJ2-5,-,TGTGCCAGCAGGACTAGCGGGGGGGTGAGTCAAGAGACCCAGTACTTC,CASRTSGGVSQETQYF
TRBV29-1,TRBD2,TRBJ2-7,-,TGCAGCATTGTCCCAACCGGGACTAGAAGCGAGCAGTACTTC,CSIVPTGTRSEQYF
TRBV7-6,-,TRBJ2-3,once,TGTGCCAGCACCAGCTCTCGGGCAGGGAGCACAGATACGCAGTATTTT,CASTSSRAGSTDTQYF
TRBV27,-,TRBJ2-1,-,TGTGCCAGCAGCTACTCAGGTGGCAATGAGCAGTTCTTC,CASSYSGGNEQFF
TRBV5-8,-,TRBJ2-7,-,TGTGCCAGCAGCTTGAAGCACGAGCAGTACTTC,CASSLKHEQYF
TRBV5-6,-,TRBJ2-7,-,TGTGCCAGCAGCGCGGGACTCGGCTACGAGCAGTACTTC,CASSAGLGYEQYF
TRBV5-6,-,TRBJ1-2,-,TGTGCCAGCAGCTTGAGGGGTAGGGCGGCTGGCTACACCTTC,CASSLRGRAAGYTF
TRBV19,-,TRBJ1-5,once,TGTGCCAGTAGTGGGCATAGCAATCAGCCCCAGCATTTT,CASSGHSNQPQHF
TRBV5-1,-,TRBJ2-5,-,TGCGCCAGCAGCCCTTCTCAGGTGGGAGAGACCCAGTACTTC,CASSPSQVGETQYF
TRBV30,TRBD1,TRBJ1-2,-,TGTGCCTGGATTCCCGGGACAGGCTATGGCTACACCTTC,CAWIPGTGYGYTF
TRBV6-4,-,TRBJ1-4,-,TGTGCCGGCGGGGGTGCACCTAATGAAAAACTGTTTTTT,CAGGGAPNEKLFF
TRBV9,TRBD1,TRBJ1-2,-,TGTGCCAGCAGCGTAGTGGGACAGGGGGCTGGCTACACCTTC,CASSVVGQGAGYTF
TRBV9,TRBD1,TRBJ1-2,-,TGTGCCAGCAGCGGGGACAGTAGGGGGGATGGCTACACCTTC,CASSGDSRGDGYTF
TRBV6-1,TRBD1,TRBJ1-1,few,TGTGCCAGCAGCCCGGGACAGGAGGTTGGTGAAGCTTTCTTT,CASSPGQEVGEAFF
TRBV5-1,TRBD2,TRBJ2-7,-,TGCGCCAGCAGCTTGGCCGGGGCGGGGGAGACCTACGAGCAGTACTTC,CASSLAGAGETYEQYF
TRBV6-6,TRBD2,TRBJ2-7,few,TGTGCCAGCAGTTACTTTAGCGGGTCACTTCGGGAGCAGTACTTC,CASSYFSGSLREQYF
TRBV2,TRBD1,TRBJ2-5,-,TGTGCCAGCAGCGTCGGGACAGGGGGCAGAGAGACCCAGTACTTC,CASSVGTGGRETQYF
TRBV6-5,TRBD1,TRBJ1-5,-,TGTGCCAGCAGTTACTTACAGGGGGATCAGCCCCAGCATTTT,CASSYLQGDQPQHF
TRBV2,-,TRBJ1-1,-,TGTGCCAGCAGTGAGGAAAAGGGGAGGGACACTGAAGCTTTCTTT,CASSEEKGRDTEAFF
TRBV5-1,TRBD1,TRBJ2-7,-,TGCGCCAGCAGCTCTGGGACAGGGATCTCGCCCTACGAGCAGTACTTC,CASSSGTGISPYEQYF
TRBV7-2,-,TRBJ2-7,-,TGTGCCAGCAGCTTAGAGCGCTCGAACTACGAGCAGTACTTC,CASSLERSNYEQYF
TRBV5-1,-,TRBJ1-3,few,TGCGCCAGCAGCTTGGAATCTTCTGGAAACACCATATATTTT,CASSLESSGNTIYF
TRBV25-1,TRBD2,TRBJ2-1,-,TGTGCCAGCAGTGAAGATAGAGTCGGGAGGCCTTCCTACAATGAGCAGTTCTTC,CASSEDRVGRPSYNEQFF
TRBV4-1,-,TRBJ2-6,few,TGCGCCAGCAGCCAAGATCGGGTGGCGTATACTGGGGCCAACGTCCTGACTTTC,CASSQDRVAYTGANVLTF
TRBV19,TRBD1,TRBJ2-3,-,TGTGCCAGTTTCGACAGGGGGCGCGCAGATACGCAGTATTTT,CASFDRGRADTQYF
TRBV28,TRBD2,TRBJ2-3,-,TGTGCCAGCAGTCCGATAGCGGGAGGGCGCACAGATACGCAGTATTTT,CASSPIAGGRTDTQYF
TRBV5-1,-,TRBJ2-7,-,TGCGCCAGCAGCTCCACGTCAGGGCGCAGCTACGAGCAGTACTTC,CASSSTSGRSYEQYF
TRBV11-2,TRBD1,TRBJ1-4,-,TGTGCCAGCAGCCAAACAGGGGGGAGGGAAAAACTGTTTTTT,CASSQTGGREKLFF
TRBV6-5,TRBD1,TRBJ1-6,-,TGTGCCAGCAGTTACTCCGATGGGGACAGTAATTCACCCCTCCACTTT,CASSYSDGDSNSPLHF
TRBV20-1,-,TRBJ2-7,-,TGCAGTGCTCCTCGAGGCCACGAGCAGTACTTC,CSAPRGHEQYF
TRBV7-9,-,TRBJ1-1,-,TGTGCCAGCAGGCCCGAAGGGAGGGAGTGGACTGAAGCTTTCTTT,CASRPEGREWTEAFF
TRBV25-1,TRBD2,TRBJ2-1,once,TGTGCCAGCAGTGCCGGGACTAGCGGGAGTCGCGTTGAGCAGTTCTTC,CASSAGTSGSRVEQFF
TRBV5-1,TRBD1,TRBJ2-7,-,TGCGCCAGCAGCTTGGGCCGGGACAGCCTCGGGACCTACGAGCAGTACTTC,CASSLGRDSLGTYEQYF
TRBV2,TRBD1,TRBJ2-1,-,TGTGCCAGCAGGGACAGGGCCCATGAGCAGTTCTTC,CASRDRAHEQFF
TRBV5-1,-,TRBJ2-2,-,TGCGCCAGCAGCTTGAAGGCTAGCTCGAACACCGGGGAGCTGTTTTTT,CASSLKASSNTGELFF
TRBV4-2,TRBD2,TRBJ2-1,-,TGTGCCAGCAGCCAAGATACCGCACAAGGACTAGCGGGACTCAATGAGCAGTTCTTC,CASSQDTAQGLAGLNEQFF
TRBV15,TRBD2,TRBJ2-3,-,TGTGCCACCAGCAGAGATCAGGCGGGAGCGGGAGATACGCAGTATTTT,CATSRDQAGAGDTQYF
TRBV6-1,TRBD1,TRBJ1-4,-,TGTGCCAGCAGTATCCATACAGGGGATAATGAAAAACTGTTTTTT,CASSIHTGDNEKLFF
TRBV5-1,TRBD1,TRBJ1-3,few,TGCGCCAGCAGCCGGGGACAGCGGAACTCTGGAAACACCATATATTTT,CASSRGQRNSGNTIYF
TRBV9,TRBD2,TRBJ2-7,-,TGTGCCAGCAGCCCTCAGCTAGCGGGAGTTACCTACGAGCAGTACTTC,CASSPQLAGVTYEQYF